This T cell receptor beta chain was observed in a study of T cell repertoires in cytomegalovirus infection. This clonotype was counted only a few times. Its target is not known. TCRdb processed the reads anew with MiXCR; each CDR3 protein has one entry. Here the sample spans about 920,000 distinct CDR3 sequences, roughly 30% being singletons. The CDR3 spans 17 residues. The germline CDR1 and CDR2 sequences are LGHNA and YNFKEQ. Trimming took 0 bases from V and 1 from J, leaving 13 bases between them. The clonotype originates from a human donor in good health (CMV status not recorded). Some clones in this sample may be carry-over from other donors' samples. The chain couples TRBV4-2 to TRBJ2-4; D call uncertain. This specimen was cultured CD8+ T cells from PBMCs, taken from culture after CMV antigen stimulation. The CDR3 sequence is CASSQDVMVGAKNIQYF. As DNA, the CDR3 is TGTGCCAGCAGCCAAGACGTGATGGTAGGGGCCAAAAACATTCAGTACTTC.